The clone carrying this TCR beta chain was picked up one time. The antigen remains undetermined. This CDR3 has 14 residues. Trimming stripped 2 bases from V and 7 bases from J, with 14 bases between. Germline-derived CDR1 and CDR2 are MDHEN and SYDVKM. The data belong to a study of regulatory T cells in long-lasting Graves disease. Libraries of TCR beta came from iRepertoire HTBI primers plus Arm-PCR of CDR3 regions. Each CDR3 protein gets one entry after TCRdb re-called the multiplex PCR reads with MiXCR. The repertoire holds some 560,000 distinct CDR3 sequences, with roughly 16% as singletons. Broader study findings: Sample size was small, which may have lowered accuracy.

Described time point: newly diagnosed GD, antithyroid drugs for less than 3 months. After RNA was extracted from PBMCs, the TCR library was made from it. The data were also submitted as part of a second study, on T cells in Graves' hyperthyroidism and ophthalmopathy. This second study notes: Every diagnosis used clinical symptoms, serum thyroxine and TRAb, thyroid ultrasound and orbital computed tomography.

This clonotype was obtained from a woman aged 35 to 60 with Graves disease. The sequences come from peripheral blood mononuclear cells (PBMCs), collected at new diagnosis, from a patient treated with antithyroid drugs. The rearrangement uses TRBV28 and TRBJ1-2; D possibly corresponds to TRBD1 (6 bases). The CDR3 DNA is TGTGCCAGCAGTTTAGGTGCACAGGGATCTGGCTACACCTTC. This codes for CASSLGAQGSGYTF.